This T cell receptor beta chain was sequenced in a study of OX40 agonist ivuxolimab in advanced cancers. General study findings and limits: Mean expanded clone counts were higher in CD8+ than CD4+ T cells. The authors also found low normalized T-cell clonal expansion in some nonresponders. The work left the antigen specificity of expanded peripheral T cells undetermined.

V dropped 3 bases and J dropped 3 bases, with 13 bases sitting between them. The CDR3 contains 15 residues. Germline CDR1 reads MNHEY; CDR2 reads SMNVEV (reference sequence). In the case of this clone: Its antigen remains unidentified.

The data were produced by immunoSEQ multiplex PCR, yet TCRdb's version contains in-frame clones alone and is incomplete. The data show under 25,000 clones, 83% seen once. The sequencing used CD4+ or CD8+ T cells sorted from blood, collected in a trial of the OX40 agonist ivuxolimab. This receptor was identified in an adult with an advanced solid tumor such as melanoma, head and neck, liver or kidney cancer. This sequence joins TRBV27 and TRBJ2-3; D may be TRBD1 or TRBD2 (5 bases each). CDR3 nucleotides: TGTGCCAGCAGTTTTATCTGGGGGTTGACAGATACGCAGTATTTT. This translates into CASSFIWGLTDTQYF.